This T cell receptor (beta chain) was sequenced in a study of CD8 T cells in Susac syndrome. The overall study: Patients with Susac syndrome were therapy-naive, taking corticosteroids, with some also receiving intravenous immunoglobulin, or taking intravenous immunoglobulin alone at the time their blood was drawn.

The study, taken as a whole, reports: The study admitted that it had a relatively small number of individuals in its TCR sequencing and HLA analysis.

Germline CDR1 and CDR2: GTSNPN and SVGIG (reference sequence). CDR3 length: 11 amino acids. The ends were cut back, 0 bases at V and 5 bases at J, with 5 bases in the middle. Reverse transcription of roughly 0.5 to 1 ug RNA was carried out with random hexamers. One entry per CDR3 protein results from TCRdb running MiXCR on the immunoSEQ multiplex PCR reads. Seen here are about 180,000 distinct CDR3 sequences, about 95% observed once, and the top ten hold around 0.1%. Fulfillment of recently defined diagnostic criteria for definite or probable disease was shown by the patients with Susac syndrome. As to this clonotype: The antigen is not known.

V gene TRBV30 combines with J gene TRBJ2-7; D is unresolved. The source is a human donor with Susac syndrome. Source material: CD4+ T cells from PBMCs. CDR3 protein: CAWSVYNEQYF. CDR3 sequence (DNA): TGTGCCTGGAGTGTCTACAACGAGCAGTACTTC.